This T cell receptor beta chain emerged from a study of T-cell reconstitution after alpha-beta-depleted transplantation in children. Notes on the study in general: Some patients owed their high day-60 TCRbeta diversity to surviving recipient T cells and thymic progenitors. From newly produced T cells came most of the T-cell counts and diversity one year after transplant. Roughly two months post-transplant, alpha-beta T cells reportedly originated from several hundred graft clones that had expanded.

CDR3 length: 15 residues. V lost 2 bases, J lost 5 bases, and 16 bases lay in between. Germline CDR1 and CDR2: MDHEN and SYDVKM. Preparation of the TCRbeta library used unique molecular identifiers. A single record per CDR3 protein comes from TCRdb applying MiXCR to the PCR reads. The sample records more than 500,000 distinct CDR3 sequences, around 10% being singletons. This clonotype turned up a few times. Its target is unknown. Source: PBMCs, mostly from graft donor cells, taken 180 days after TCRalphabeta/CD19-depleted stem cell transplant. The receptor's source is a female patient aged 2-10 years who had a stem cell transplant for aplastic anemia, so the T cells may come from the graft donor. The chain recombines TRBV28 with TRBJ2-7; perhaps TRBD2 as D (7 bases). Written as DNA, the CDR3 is TGTGCCAGCAGTTTACTCGGGGGGCGCTTGGACGAGCAGTACTTC. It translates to CASSLLGGRLDEQYF.